Below are 14 T cell receptor beta chains sequenced from a single sample in a study of cytomegalovirus exposure and HLA in healthy donors. The PCR had 60 Vbeta and 13 Jbeta primers. Sequencing used immunoSEQ multiplex PCR; TCRdb keeps in-frame clones, though not all of them. The sample records tens of thousands of clones, 78% being singletons. The sample was PBMCs. Source of these receptors: a man aged 35 to 55 in good health and CMV-seronegative.

V and J are TRBV4-2 and TRBJ2-2; D is perhaps TRBD1 (5 bases). The CDR3 totals 15 residues. V lost 4 bases to trimming and J lost 1 base, with 10 bases between them. Germline V CDR1 and CDR2: LGHNA, YNFKEQ. The CDR3: CASSLGTGNTGELFF. The CDR3 DNA reads as TGTGCCAGCAGCCTGGGAACAGGGAACACCGGGGAGCTGTTTTTT.

The chain carries TRBV5-6 and TRBJ2-1; D remains unclear. The CDR3 contains 13 residues. V lost 9 bases and J 10 bases, leaving 20 bases between the germline ends. The germline CDR1 and CDR2 sequences are SGHDT and YYEEEE. Written as DNA, the CDR3 is TGTGCCACCAGGTATAATGCGGCCTGGGAGCAGTTCTTC. It translates to CATRYNAAWEQFF.

This clone has more than one count but fewer than ten. The chain links TRBV6-1 to TRBJ2-3; the match to TRBD1 covers 11 bases. CDR1 and CDR2 (germline): MNHNS, SASEGT. Losses at the gene ends were 3 bases for V and 4 bases for J; bases not matched to a gene: 0. The CDR3 runs to 14 residues. In nucleotides, the CDR3 is TGTGCCAGCAGTGAGGGACAGGGGGCAGATACGCAGTATTTT. This sequence encodes CASSEGQGADTQYF.

The V gene is TRBV18, the J gene TRBJ1-4; 9 nucleotides line up with TRBD1. With 0 bases clipped from V and 7 bases from J, the junction kept 3 bases outside the gene matches. CDR1 and CDR2 from the germline V gene are KGHSH and LQKENI. The CDR3 is made up of 15 amino acids. The DNA for the CDR3 is TGTGCCAGCTCACCACCACAGGGGGCGGGTGAAAAACTGTTTTTT. Its translation: CASSPPQGAGEKLFF.

This clone was observed a few times. The chain carries TRBV11-2 and TRBJ1-1; unclear D gene. Deletions cut 3 bases from V and 6 bases from J, with 14 bases between. CDR3 length: 14 residues. Germline V gene lookup returns CDR1 SGHAT and CDR2 FQNNGV. The CDR3 sequence is CASSLREAVPEAFF. Written as DNA, the CDR3 is TGTGCCAGCAGCTTGAGGGAAGCGGTGCCTGAAGCTTTCTTT.

As to this clone: The junction and the germline gene differ at one end; a read error may be behind it. This rearrangement joins TRBV5-1 to TRBJ2-7; D gene unclear. Germline loops: CDR1 SGHRS, CDR2 YFSETQ. The CDR3 contains 14 residues. The CDR3 sequence: CASSLDGTVYEQYF. The CDR3 DNA reads TGCGCCAGCAGTTTGGACGGAACAGTCTACGAGCAGTACTTC.

The V gene is TRBV6-5, the J gene TRBJ2-7; 10 bases map to TRBD2. After removal of 6 bases from V and 0 bases from J, the junction contained 5 bases not matched to a gene. This CDR3 region has 15 residues. Germline CDR1 is MNHEY and CDR2 is SVGAGI. The CDR3 DNA sequence: TGTGCCAGCAGCCCTTCTAGCGGGGGCTCCTACGAGCAGTACTTC. Protein: CASSPSSGGSYEQYF.

The chain carries TRBV30 and TRBJ2-2; D gene unclear. CDR3 size: 14 residues. CDR1 and CDR2 from the germline V gene are GTSNPN and SVGIG (reference sequence). V was cut by 2 bases and J by 1 base, with 8 bases left in between. The DNA for the CDR3 is TGTGCCTGGAGTCGCGGTCGGAACACCGGGGAGCTGTTTTTT. Translated, it gives CAWSRGRNTGELFF.

V and J are TRBV27 and TRBJ2-7, with TRBD2 as a possible D gene (6 bases). Trimming pared 6 bases from V and 1 base from J, leaving 10 bases between. Germline CDR1 reads MNHEY; CDR2 reads SMNVEV (reference sequence). The CDR3 is made up of 13 amino acids. CDR3 sequence (DNA): TGTGCCAGCAGCGCGGGACTGTCCTACGAGCAGTACTTC. Translated, it gives CASSAGLSYEQYF.

This clone is a singleton in its sample. The junction departs from the called germline gene at one end, perhaps through a read error. The chain couples TRBV6-6 to TRBJ2-6; D is possibly TRBD1 (5 bases). The CDR3 totals 16 residues. CDR1 and CDR2 from the germline V gene are MNHNY and SVGAGI (reference sequence). CDR3 in DNA: TGTGCCAGCAGCTTGACAGATTCTCCTGGGGCCAACGGCCTGACTTTC. Protein product: CASSLTDSPGANGLTF.

This chain uses TRBV7-3 with TRBJ2-5; tentatively, D is TRBD2 (5 bases). The length of the CDR3 is 15 residues. Germline V gives CDR1 SGHTA, CDR2 FQGTGA. V was clipped by 3 bases and J by 4 bases, with 15 bases between them. CDR3 nucleotide sequence: TGTGCCAGCAGCTTCCATGGAGGAAGCGCAGAGACCCAGTACTTC. The encoded protein is CASSFHGGSAETQYF.

The V and J genes are TRBV6-1 and TRBJ1-2; 7 bases match TRBD1. V shed 1 base, J shed 1 base, and the junction held 6 bases outside the gene matches. The CDR3 loop spans 16 amino acids. Germline lookup yields CDR1 MNHNS and CDR2 SASEGT. In nucleotides, the CDR3 is TGTGCCAGCAGTGAAGAAGCAGGGGGGATTAACTATGGCTACACCTTC. Translated: CASSEEAGGINYGYTF.

This clone was seen only a few times. The chain combines TRBV2 with TRBJ1-5, with a weak D call TRBD1 (6 bases). Between the trimmed V and J ends, which lost 6 bases and 1 base, there was a span of 10 bases. The CDR3 has 14 residues. The germline CDR1 and CDR2 sequences are SNHLY and FYNNEI. The CDR3 protein is CASRAGTSNQPQHF. The DNA for the CDR3 is TGTGCCAGCAGAGCCGGGACAAGCAATCAGCCCCAGCATTTT.

The rearrangement uses TRBV11-2 and TRBJ1-4; D is undetermined. The germline V gene has CDR1 SGHAT and CDR2 FQNNGV. V lost 8 bases and J 5 bases, leaving 12 bases between the germline ends. The CDR3 has 13 residues. CDR3 sequence (DNA): TGTGCCAGCGCTCGCGGTTACAATGAAAAACTGTTTTTT. This codes for CASARGYNEKLFF.